Listed here are 29 T cell receptor beta chains from one sample, sequenced in a study of shared clonotypes between healthy human individuals. Naive CD8 cells were CD45RO-negative, positively selected for CCR7, excluding terminally differentiated effector memory CD45RA+ cells. Data came from immunoSEQ multiplex PCR; TCRdb stores just in-frame clones and leaves some out. This table has around 1.9 million clones, approximately 92% appearing once. The sequencing input was naive CD8+ T cells from PBMCs. These receptors were collected from a man aged 18-30 years in good health. Some clones in this sample may be carry-over from other donors' samples.

In regard to this clone: At one end, the junction sequence differs from germline, possibly due to a read error. This chain joins TRBV27 and TRBJ2-1, with TRBD2 matching over 9 bases. CDR3 length: 12 residues. The germline CDR1 and CDR2 sequences are MNHEY and SMNVEV (reference sequence). CDR3 sequence (DNA): TGTGCCAGCAGTGCGGGGGGGGTCAAATTTATCTTC. It is translated as CASSAGGVKFIF.

The chain employs TRBV27 and TRBJ2-7, with TRBD1 matching 9 bases. Losses at the gene ends were 3 bases for V and 7 bases for J; bases not matched to a gene: 10. The CDR3 sequence is 15 residues long. CDR1 is MNHEY and CDR2 is SMNVEV in the germline V gene (reference sequence). In DNA form, the CDR3 reads TGTGCCAGCAGTTTTACTACAGGGGGCTTAGATGAGCAGTACTTC. Its protein product is CASSFTTGGLDEQYF.

The chain recombines TRBV5-4 with TRBJ1-5; the D is unclear. Germline CDR1 and CDR2: SGHNT and YYREEE (reference sequence). The V gene lost 2 bases and the J gene lost 3 bases, with 9 bases spanning the gap. The CDR3 covers 14 residues. CDR3 loop: CASSFRGYNQPQHF. The CDR3 DNA reads TGTGCCAGCAGCTTCCGTGGGTACAATCAGCCCCAGCATTTT.

V gene TRBV29-1 combines with J gene TRBJ2-1; D is uncertain. V was clipped by 1 base and J by 6 bases, with 22 bases between them. The germline gives CDR1 SQVTM, CDR2 ANQGSEA. The CDR3 spans 17 residues. The CDR3, as DNA: TGCAGCGTTGAAGTTACCCGCGGAGCCCCATGGGGCAATGAGCAGTTCTTC. Protein: CSVEVTRGAPWGNEQFF.

In this sample, this clone turned up once. V is TRBV18 and J is TRBJ2-7; TRBD2 matches 7 bases. J gave up 0 bases and V 4 bases, and 9 bases lay outside the gene matches. Germline V gives CDR1 KGHSH, CDR2 LQKENI. CDR3 size: 16 residues. DNA of the CDR3: TGTGCCAGCTCACGAGAGCGGGACTTAAGCTCCTACGAGCAGTACTTC. Translated: CASSRERDLSSYEQYF.

This rearrangement joins TRBV28 to TRBJ1-1; tentative D call: TRBD1 (6 bases). The CDR3 spans 15 residues. CDR1 is MDHEN, CDR2 SYDVKM, per germline. The V gene lost 4 bases and the J gene lost 1 base, with 13 bases spanning the gap. CDR3 sequence: CASSYYRAGNTEAFF. CDR3 DNA sequence: TGTGCCAGCAGTTACTACAGGGCGGGGAACACTGAAGCTTTCTTT. Full variable domain (missing parts from reference TRBV28 and TRBJ1-1): DVKVTQSSRYLVKRTGEKVFLECVQDMDHENMFWYRQDPGLGLRLIYFSYDVKMKEKGDIPEGYSVSREKKERFSLILESASTNQTSMYLCASSYYRAGNTEAFFGQGTRLTVV.

This clone was counted a single time. The J gene is TRBJ2-5, the V gene TRBV29-1; 7 bases are shared with TRBD1. The CDR3 totals 11 residues. The V gene's germline CDR1 is SQVTM and CDR2 ANQGSEA. Unmatched junction bases numbered 3, after V lost 4 bases and J lost 7 bases. CDR3 bases: TGCAGCGTTGGACAGGGTGGGACCCAGTACTTC. This sequence encodes CSVGQGGTQYF.

This chain connects TRBV21-1 to TRBJ1-1. TRBV21-1 is deemed a pseudogene. The length of the CDR3 is 15 residues. CDR3 region: CASSKGVGEATEAFF. The DNA for the CDR3 is TGTGCCAGCAGCAAAGGGGTAGGGGAGGCCACTGAAGCTTTCTTT.

The CDR3 coding sequence is TGTGCCAGCAGCCAATTAACAGGGGGGAACTACGAGCAGTACTTC. The encoded protein is CASSQLTGGNYEQYF. The chain carries TRBV14 and TRBJ2-7; 8 nucleotides align to TRBD1. The V gene end was trimmed by 2 bases and the J gene end by 3 bases; junction bases not matched to a gene: 6. This CDR3 comprises 15 residues. CDR1 and CDR2 from the germline V gene are SGHDN and FVKESK. Complete variable domain (other parts from reference TRBV14 and TRBJ2-7): EAGVTQFPSHSVIEKGQTVTLRCDPISGHDNLYWYRRVMGKEIKFLLHFVKESKQDESGMPNNRFLAERTGGTYSTLKVQPAELEDSGVYFCASSQLTGGNYEQYFGPGTRLTVT.

In this sample, this clone turned up once. V is TRBV6-6 and J is TRBJ1-4; D is uncertain. V lost 4 bases, J lost 8 bases, and 14 bases lay in between. Per the germline V gene, CDR1 is MNHNY and CDR2 is SVGAGI (reference sequence). The CDR3 totals 14 residues. The CDR3 nucleotides are TGTGCCAGCAGTTCTTGGCTGCAGGCCGAAAAACTGTTTTTT. Translated, it gives CASSSWLQAEKLFF.

J is TRBJ1-1 and V is TRBV5-5; 7 bases agree with TRBD1. CDR1 SGHKS and CDR2 YYEKEE come from the germline V gene (reference sequence). Trimming at V came to 4 bases and at J to 0 bases, leaving 3 bases not matched to a gene. This CDR3 has 14 amino acids. Here the CDR3 DNA reads TGTGCCAGCAGCGGCGGACAGGTGAACACTGAAGCTTTCTTT. This translates into CASSGGQVNTEAFF. The full variable domain, its missing parts supplied by reference TRBV5-5 and TRBJ1-1, is DAGVTQSPTHLIKTRGQQVTLRCSPISGHKSVSWYQQVLGQGPQFIFQYYEKEERGRGNFPDRFSARQFPNYSSELNVNALLLGDSALYLCASSGGQVNTEAFFGQGTRLTVV.

The chain combines TRBV2 with TRBJ2-5, with TRBD2 matching 9 bases. Germline trimming cut 3 bases from V and 4 bases from J; bases unmatched to any gene: 12. CDR1 and CDR2 from the germline V gene are SNHLY and FYNNEI. The CDR3 length is 17 residues. In nucleotides, the CDR3 is TGTGCCAGCAGTGAGGGTCCTGCGGGAGGGCTAGGAGAGACCCAGTACTTC. As protein: CASSEGPAGGLGETQYF. The complete variable domain, with remaining parts taken from reference TRBV2 and TRBJ2-5, reads EPEVTQTPSHQVTQMGQEVILRCVPISNHLYFYWYRQILGQKVEFLVSFYNNEISEKSEIFDDQFSVERPDGSNFTLKIRSTKLEDSAMYFCASSEGPAGGLGETQYFGPGTRLLVL.

This sequence joins TRBV5-6 and TRBJ2-4; 7 bases agree with TRBD2. This CDR3 has 14 amino acids. Germline V lookup: CDR1 SGHDT, CDR2 YYEEEE. V was pared by 3 bases and J by 14 bases, with 14 bases of the junction left unmatched. CDR3 coding DNA: TGTGCCAGCAGCTCGAATAACGTCCGGACTAGTGAGTACTTC. It codes for CASSSNNVRTSEYF.

This clone came up once. V usage is TRBV6-6 and J usage is TRBJ2-3; D is ambiguous. From germline, CDR1 is MNHNY and CDR2 SVGAGI (reference sequence). V lost 0 bases and J 6 bases, leaving 13 bases between the germline ends. This CDR3 is 15 amino acids long. The CDR3 DNA follows: TGTGCCAGCAGTTACTCGGACCTTATGCATGATACGCAGTATTTT. This sequence encodes CASSYSDLMHDTQYF.

This chain uses TRBV7-2 with TRBJ2-1, with TRBD2 matching over 10 bases. CDR1 SGHTA and CDR2 FQGNSA come from the germline V gene. The CDR3 consists of 16 residues. After removal of 5 bases from V and 4 bases from J, the junction contained 8 bases not matched to a gene. The CDR3 is CASSPSAGLAYNEQFF. The CDR3 DNA reads TGTGCCAGCAGCCCGTCAGCGGGACTAGCGTACAATGAGCAGTTCTTC.

V gene TRBV19 combines with J gene TRBJ2-1; D is uncertain. Trimming pared 7 bases from V and 8 bases from J, leaving 15 bases between. Germline lookup yields CDR1 LNHDA and CDR2 SQIVND (reference sequence). The CDR3 spans 13 residues. DNA for the CDR3: TGTGCCAGTACGGGTTTTCGTAGGGATGAGCAGTTCTTC. It codes for CASTGFRRDEQFF. The variable domain in full, with the rest retrieved from reference TRBV19 and TRBJ2-1, is DGGITQSPKYLFRKEGQNVTLSCEQNLNHDAMYWYRQDPGQGLRLIYYSQIVNDFQKGDIAEGYSVSREKKESFPLTVTSAQKNPTAFYLCASTGFRRDEQFFGPGTRLTVL.

The chain uses TRBV27 and TRBJ2-1; 9 bases are shared with TRBD1. With 6 bases clipped from V and 8 bases from J, the junction kept 14 bases outside the gene matches. The CDR3 is 16 residues long. Germline V gene lookup returns CDR1 MNHEY and CDR2 SMNVEV (reference sequence). The CDR3 DNA reads TGTGCCAGCAGCCCCGGGACAGGGCAGGTCCCGGATGAGCAGTTCTTC. It yields the protein CASSPGTGQVPDEQFF.

This chain links TRBV7-9 with TRBJ2-3; a weak D match, TRBD2 (5 bases). The length of the CDR3 is 14 residues. V was cut by 11 bases and J by 2 bases, with 17 bases left in between. From germline, CDR1 is SEHNR and CDR2 FQNEAQ (reference sequence). CDR3 sequence: CAPTEEVITDTQYF. The DNA of the CDR3 is TGTGCCCCCACGGAGGAGGTTATCACAGATACGCAGTATTTT.

The rearrangement joins TRBV5-1 to TRBJ2-1; D gene unclear. Trimming stripped 2 bases from V and 8 bases from J, with 14 bases between. This CDR3 is built from 14 residues. Germline-derived CDR1 and CDR2 are SGHRS and YFSETQ. DNA of the CDR3: TGCGCCAGCAGCTTCAGGACCTGGTCCGATGAGCAGTTCTTC. It is translated as CASSFRTWSDEQFF.

This clone came up once. The rearrangement links TRBV19 to TRBJ2-3; tentative D call: TRBD2 (5 bases). CDR1 and CDR2 (germline): LNHDA, SQIVND (reference sequence). Trimming shortened V by 7 bases and J by 6 bases, and 11 bases separated the two germline ends. The CDR3 has 12 amino acids. CDR3 sequence reads: CASMEAGDTQYF. The CDR3 bases are TGTGCCAGTATGGAGGCCGGCGATACGCAGTATTTT.

This chain connects TRBV4-3 to TRBJ1-2; 9 positions agree with TRBD1. The CDR3 has 16 residues. V trimming: 4 bases; J trimming: 4 bases; junction bases outside the gene matches: 10. Germline V gives CDR1 LGHNA, CDR2 YSLEER. CDR3 bases: TGCGCCAGCAGCCCGGGACAGGGCCTTGATGCCTATGGCTACACCTTC. This codes for CASSPGQGLDAYGYTF.

The rearrangement links TRBV7-8 to TRBJ2-7; D uncertain. Germline loops: CDR1 SGHVS, CDR2 FQNEAQ. The CDR3 sequence is 15 residues long. V lost 2 bases and J 3 bases, leaving 14 bases between the germline ends. The CDR3 is CASSLFSESDYEQYF. CDR3 in DNA: TGTGCCAGCAGCTTATTTTCCGAGAGTGACTACGAGCAGTACTTC. Filled out from reference TRBV7-8 and TRBJ2-7, the complete variable domain reads GAGVSQSPRYKVAKRGQDVALRCDPISGHVSLFWYQQALGQGPEFLTYFQNEAQLDKSGLPSDRFFAERPEGSVSTLKIQRTQQEDSAVYLCASSLFSESDYEQYFGPGTRLTVT.

Worth noting for this clone: This specimen includes other DNA sequences encoding the same CDR3. This rearrangement joins TRBV6-1 to TRBJ2-7; D gene ambiguous. The CDR3 is 12 amino acids. From germline, CDR1 is MNHNS and CDR2 SASEGT. V was pared by 3 bases and J by 1 base, with 4 bases between. The CDR3 reads CASSDRSYEQYF. The CDR3 DNA is TGTGCCAGCAGTGACAGGTCCTACGAGCAGTACTTC.

The genes are TRBV27 and TRBJ2-5, with 8 bases fitting TRBD2. V lost 3 bases to trimming and J lost 2 bases; unmatched junction nucleotides: 8. Per germline, CDR1 MNHEY and CDR2 SMNVEV (reference sequence). This CDR3 is built from 16 residues. CDR3 in amino acids: CASSFRAGGLQETQYF. CDR3 coding DNA: TGTGCCAGCAGTTTTCGGGCGGGAGGCCTTCAAGAGACCCAGTACTTC.

The chain combines TRBV27 with TRBJ2-7, with D perhaps being TRBD1 or TRBD2 (5 bases each). This CDR3 has 14 amino acids. The germline V and J ends were trimmed by 6 bases and 6 bases, with 18 bases remaining between them. CDR1 is MNHEY and CDR2 is SMNVEV in the germline V gene (reference sequence). The CDR3 protein is CASRVIGGPGEQYF. The CDR3 coding sequence is TGTGCCAGCAGAGTCATTGGGGGACCTGGCGAGCAGTACTTC.

As to this clone: This specimen includes other DNA sequences encoding the same CDR3. V is TRBV27 and J is TRBJ2-7; TRBD1 matches 7 bases. The CDR3 runs 13 residues. Per germline, CDR1 MNHEY and CDR2 SMNVEV (reference sequence). Germline trimming cut 5 bases from V and 3 bases from J; bases unmatched to any gene: 4. The CDR3 sequence: CASSPGQFYEQYF. DNA for the CDR3: TGTGCCAGCAGTCCGGGACAGTTCTACGAGCAGTACTTC.

The chain joins TRBV30 to TRBJ2-1; 8 nucleotides line up with TRBD2. The V gene end was trimmed by 3 bases and the J gene end by 8 bases; junction bases not matched to a gene: 12. The V gene's germline CDR1 is GTSNPN and CDR2 SVGIG (reference sequence). The CDR3 is 15 amino acids. In nucleotides, the CDR3 is TGTGCCTGGAGGTACGGACTAGCCCCCGGGGATGAGCAGTTCTTC. As protein: CAWRYGLAPGDEQFF.

The chain employs TRBV29-1 and TRBJ2-5, with D perhaps TRBD1 or TRBD2 (5 bases each). The V gene's germline CDR1 is SQVTM and CDR2 ANQGSEA. This CDR3 has 17 amino acids. V lost 0 bases, J lost 5 bases, and 22 bases lay in between. CDR3 DNA sequence: TGCAGCGTTGAAGATTTCCGGGGCGGGCCGGGGCTGGAGACCCAGTACTTC. Amino acid sequence: CSVEDFRGGPGLETQYF.

The chain joins TRBV4-3 to TRBJ1-2; D ambiguous. The CDR3 runs to 13 residues. V was shortened by 1 base and J by 8 bases, with 11 bases between the two germline ends. Germline V gene data show CDR1 as LGHNA and CDR2 as YSLEER. The CDR3 loop reads CASSQGGLGGYTF. The DNA for the CDR3 is TGCGCCAGCAGCCAAGGTGGCCTAGGAGGCTACACCTTC.